This TCR beta chain stems from a study of shared clonotypes between healthy human individuals. CDR1 and CDR2 (germline): MDHEN, SYDVKM. Losses at the gene ends were 5 bases for V and 7 bases for J; bases not matched to a gene: 7. The CDR3 is made up of 14 amino acids. Sequencing used immunoSEQ multiplex PCR; TCRdb keeps in-frame clones, though not all of them. There are over 2 million clones in the sample; 92% occur only once, and around 0.4% lies in the top ten. The donor cohort consisted entirely of Caucasian adults residing in Nashville, Tennessee. This chain links TRBV28 with TRBJ2-7, with 11 bases lining up with TRBD1. Source material: naive CD4+ T cells from PBMCs. Subset defined: CD45RA+ positively selected. The receptor's source is a man aged 18 to 29 in good health. Some clones in this sample may be carry-over from other donors' samples. Written as DNA, the CDR3 is TGTGCCAGCAGTCCTTGGACAGGGGGCTGGGAGCAGTACTTC. It is translated as CASSPWTGGWEQYF. Combining the CDR3 with reference TRBV28 and TRBJ2-7 gives the whole variable domain DVKVTQSSRYLVKRTGEKVFLECVQDMDHENMFWYRQDPGLGLRLIYFSYDVKMKEKGDIPEGYSVSREKKERFSLILESASTNQTSMYLCASSPWTGGWEQYFGPGTRLTVT.